This paragraph reports one TCR beta chain. Its target is unknown. This specimen belongs to a study of cytomegalovirus exposure and HLA in healthy donors. Study results and limitations: Reports described diagnosis of cytomegalovirus status by the classifier as highly specific and sensitive.

Germline CDR1 reads MDHEN; CDR2 reads SYDVKM. This CDR3 has 16 residues. J was trimmed by 4 bases and V by 2 bases; bases with no gene match: 5. The PCR had 60 Vbeta and 13 Jbeta primers. Clones were sequenced by immunoSEQ multiplex PCR, and TCRdb holds only the in-frame ones, with some missing. The table lists 100,000 to 150,000 clones, about 70% of them singletons, with 5.5% to 8.5% in the top ten. The receptor comes from a male donor in good health and CMV-seronegative. The sequenced sample was PBMCs. V is TRBV28 and J is TRBJ2-3; 11 bases map to TRBD1. CDR3 DNA: TGTGCCAGCAGTTTACGTAGGGGACAGGGGGCAGATACGCAGTATTTT. Amino acid sequence: CASSLRRGQGADTQYF.